Below are 20 T cell receptor gamma chains sequenced from a single sample in a study of γδ T cells in repeated Plasmodium falciparum infection. TCRdb ran CATT on the multiplex PCR reads. This table has several thousand gamma-chain clones, around 3% appearing once. Vgamma9/Vdelta2+ and Vdelta2-negative gammadelta T cells were flow-sorted from PBMC for bulk sequencing. Input material: gamma-delta T cells from blood. Receptors originate from a pool of human donors (malaria-infected and uninfected, not separated).

This clone is deemed medium-sized. The chain recombines TRGV9 with TRGJ1 or TRGJ2. Germline V CDR1 and CDR2: GITISATS, ISYDGTV (reference sequence). After removal of 3 bases from V and 2 bases from J, the junction contained 10 bases not matched to a gene. The length of the CDR3 is 15 residues. The chain's CDR3 is CALWEPPRHYYKKLF. DNA of the CDR3: TGTGCCTTGTGGGAGCCCCCCCGGCATTATTATAAGAAACTCTTT.

This clone was counted only a few times. The protein TCRdb gives is from a much larger clone and does not agree with this DNA's translation at residue 13, likely a read error; the protein shown here comes from the DNA. The chain couples TRGV9 to TRGJP. The J gene, missing from TCRdb, was assigned here through DNA to germline matching. The CDR3 contains 16 residues. Germline V lookup: CDR1 GITISATS, CDR2 ISYDGTV (reference sequence). CDR3 DNA sequence: TGTGCCTTGTGGGAGAATGAAGAGTTGGGCAAAAAAGTCAAGGTATTT. This codes for CALWENEELGKKVKVF.

The chain links TRGV9 to TRGJP. The CDR3 is made up of 17 amino acids. The ends lost 2 bases at V and 7 bases at J; junction bases unmatched: 8. Germline values: CDR1 GITISATS, CDR2 ISYDGTV (reference sequence). CDR3 nucleotides: TGTGCCTTGTGGGAGGACCGAAGTGAGTTGGGCAAAAAAATCAAGGTATTT. Residues: CALWEDRSELGKKIKVF.

By its share, this clone is medium-sized (0.01 to 0.1%). The chain is built from TRGV5 and TRGJ1 or TRGJ2. J was trimmed by 7 bases and V by 0 bases; bases with no gene match: 3. The germline V gene has CDR1 VINAFY and CDR2 YDVSNSKD. CDR3 length: 12 amino acids. The CDR3 loop is CATWDRHYKKLF. The CDR3 DNA reads as TGTGCCACCTGGGACAGGCACTATAAGAAACTCTTT.

This clone has more than one count but fewer than ten. The protein held in TCRdb is that of a much larger clone and does not match this DNA's translation at residue 15, likely because of a read error; the protein shown is translated from the DNA. There is no J gene call, but TRGV9 is given as the V gene. CDR1 is GITISATS, CDR2 ISYDGTV, per germline (reference sequence). The CDR3 contains 17 residues. CDR3 nucleotide sequence: TGTGCCTTGTGGGAGGTGCGATTTGAGTTGGGCAAAAAAATCGAGGTATTT. Its translation: CALWEVRFELGKKIEVF.

Comment on this clone: The translation of this DNA and the TCRdb protein of a much larger clone differ at residue 11, probably owing to a read error; the protein shown here is translated from the DNA. The chain recombines TRGV9 with TRGJP. TCRdb carries no J gene annotation; the J gene was assigned here by matching the DNA with germline. CDR3 length equals 16 residues. CDR1 is GITISATS, CDR2 ISYDGTV, per germline (reference sequence). CDR3 sequence reads: CALWEVIELGEKIKVF. CDR3 bases: TGTGCCTTGTGGGAGGTCATTGAGTTGGGCGAAAAAATCAAGGTATTT.

As regards this clone: It differs at one base from a far larger clone, so likely a read error. Other DNA sequences in the sample encode the same CDR3. The gene calls are TRGV9 and TRGJP. The J gene, absent from TCRdb, was called here by matching the DNA to germline. The V segment lost 0 bases and the J segment 11 bases; nucleotides outside the gene matches: 4. Germline V gene lookup returns CDR1 GITISATS and CDR2 ISYDGTV (reference sequence). The CDR3 consists of 15 residues. CDR3 sequence reads: CALWEVVLGKKIKVF. DNA for the CDR3: TGTGCCTTGTGGGAGGTGGTGCTGGGCAAAAAAATCAAGGTATTT.

This clone was seen more than once but under ten times. A far larger clone is only one base removed, so a read error is likely. At the DNA level, this CDR3 is encoded by other sequences in the same sample as well. The chain combines TRGV9 with TRGJP. Germline matching of the DNA provided the J gene here, since TCRdb leaves it blank. The V and J ends lost 4 bases and 3 bases, in that order; junction bases with no gene match: 9. CDR1 is GITISATS, CDR2 ISYDGTV, per germline (reference sequence). The CDR3 runs 18 residues. CDR3 in DNA: TGTGCCTTGTGGGAAGATATGATGCAAGAGTTGGGCAAAAAAATCAAGGTATTT. The encoded protein is CALWEDMMQELGKKIKVF.

There are many counts of this clone. V is TRGV9 and J is TRGJP. No J gene is reported in TCRdb; it was inferred here by comparing the DNA with germline. The length of the CDR3 is 18 residues. Germline V lookup: CDR1 GITISATS, CDR2 ISYDGTV (reference sequence). Trimming took 0 bases from V and 5 from J; bases not matched to a gene: 7. The chain's CDR3 is CALWEVNGKELGKKIKVF. In DNA, the CDR3 is TGTGCCTTGTGGGAGGTGAATGGAAAAGAGTTGGGCAAAAAAATCAAGGTATTT.

This clone was seen repeatedly, ten times or more. The TCRdb record carries a much larger clone's protein, which differs from this DNA's translation at residue 4; a read error is the likely cause, and the protein listed here is the DNA translation. The chain combines TRGV9 with TRGJP. This CDR3 is built from 17 residues. The V gene's germline CDR1 is GITISATS and CDR2 ISYDGTV (reference sequence). The CDR3, as DNA: TGTGCCTTGCGGGAGGTACAACAAGAGTTGGGCAAAAAAATCAAGGTATTT. This translates into CALREVQQELGKKIKVF.

This chain connects TRGV9 to TRGJP. Here the J gene came from matching the DNA to germline, since TCRdb omits it. The CDR3 runs 17 residues. V trimming: 2 bases; J trimming: 7 bases; junction bases outside the gene matches: 8. CDR1 is GITISATS, CDR2 ISYDGTV, per germline (reference sequence). CDR3 residues: CALWEASSELGKKIKVF. CDR3 in DNA: TGTGCCTTGTGGGAGGCGTCATCCGAGTTGGGCAAAAAAATCAAGGTATTT.

The table lists this clone with a few counts. TCRdb's listed protein matches a much larger clone and diverges from this DNA's translation at residue 9, likely through a read error; the protein shown comes from the DNA. This CDR3 reads CATWDKRGDYYKKLF. The CDR3 DNA follows: TGTGCCACCTGGGATAAAAGGGGGGATTATTATAAGAAACTCTTT. V gene TRGV4 combines with J gene TRGJ1 or TRGJ2. The germline CDR1 and CDR2 sequences are EGSTGY and YDSYTSSV. The trim removed 3 bases at V and 2 bases at J, leaving 10 bases unmatched. The CDR3 is 15 residues long.

Note on this clone: TCRdb has a much larger clone's protein, which differs at residue 13 from the translation of this DNA, likely because of a read error; what is shown is the protein translated from the DNA. The chain links TRGV9 to TRGJP. There are 16 residues in the CDR3. Per germline, CDR1 GITISATS and CDR2 ISYDGTV (reference sequence). CDR3 loop: CALWEKQELGKKVKVF. The CDR3 nucleotides are TGTGCCTTGTGGGAGAAACAAGAGTTGGGCAAAAAAGTCAAGGTATTT.

This clone was seen a few times. The translation of this DNA and the TCRdb protein of a much larger clone differ at residue 14, probably owing to a read error; the protein shown here is translated from the DNA. A V gene of TRGV9 was called, but no J gene was assigned. Germline V lookup: CDR1 GITISATS, CDR2 ISYDGTV (reference sequence). CDR3 length equals 16 residues. The CDR3 sequence: CALWEVSELGKKIRVF. Here the CDR3 DNA reads TGTGCCTTGTGGGAGGTATCAGAGTTGGGCAAAAAAATCAGGGTATTT.

This clone has ten or more counts. At residue 13, the DNA translation does not agree with TCRdb's protein; the protein displayed here is the one encoded by the DNA. The V gene is TRGV9, the J gene TRGJP. The J gene, absent from TCRdb, was called here by matching the DNA to germline. In germline, CDR1 is GITISATS, CDR2 ISYDGTV (reference sequence). This CDR3 has 17 residues. CDR3 nucleotides: TGTGCCTTGTGGGAGGTGCTGAAAGAGTTGGGCAAAGAAATCAAGGTATTT. Translating it yields CALWEVLKELGKEIKVF.

Details on this clone: TCRdb's entry gives the protein of a much larger clone, which mismatches this DNA's translation at residue 3, likely from a read error; the protein reported here is translated from the DNA. The chain combines TRGV9 with TRGJ1 or TRGJ2. No J gene was available from TCRdb, and it was assigned here by a germline match of the DNA. The V gene's germline CDR1 is GITISATS and CDR2 ISYDGTV (reference sequence). This CDR3 region has 14 residues. CDR3 amino acids: CASWEVSDYYKKLF. In DNA form, the CDR3 reads TGTGCCTCGTGGGAGGTGTCCGATTATTATAAGAAACTCTTT.

Ten or more counts support this clone. TCRdb attributes to this sequence the protein of a much larger clone, which differs from the DNA translation at residue 3; a read error is likely, and the protein displayed is translated from the DNA. V usage is TRGV4 and J usage is TRGJ1 or TRGJ2. The germline V gene encodes CDR1 EGSTGY and CDR2 YDSYTSSV. There are 12 residues in the CDR3. The DNA of the CDR3 is TGTGCCGCCTGGGGCAATTATTATAAGAAACTCTTT. It is translated as CAAWGNYYKKLF.

This clone showed up just a few times. TCRdb lists the protein of a much larger clone for this DNA, which differs at residue 13, so this is likely a read error; the protein given here is translated from the DNA itself. The chain couples TRGV4 to TRGJP1. No J gene was available from TCRdb, and it was assigned here by a germline match of the DNA. Germline-derived CDR1 and CDR2 are EGSTGY and YDSYTSSV. This CDR3 spans 16 amino acids. CDR3 sequence reads: CATWDGFHHTGWCKIF. In DNA form, the CDR3 reads TGTGCCACCTGGGATGGGTTCCATCACACTGGTTGGTGCAAGATATTT.

About this clone itself: A far larger clone is a single base away, which makes a read error likely. The same CDR3 arises from other DNA sequences in this sample as well. V and J are TRGV9 and TRGJP. The J gene, missing from TCRdb, was assigned here through DNA to germline matching. There are 16 residues in the CDR3. Germline assignment: CDR1 GITISATS and CDR2 ISYDGTV (reference sequence). The DNA of the CDR3 is TGTGCCCTGTGGGAGGGCGAGGAGTTGGGCAAAAAAATCAAGGTATTT. Translated, it gives CALWEGEELGKKIKVF.

There are a few counts of this clone. TCRdb records a much larger clone's protein for this DNA, with a difference at residue 12 that likely arises from a read error; the protein given is the translation of the DNA. The CDR3 reads CALWEVTQELGEKIKVF. CDR3 bases: TGTGCCTTGTGGGAGGTGACTCAAGAGTTGGGCGAAAAAATCAAGGTATTT. The V call is TRGV9, the J call TRGJP. TCRdb records no J gene; here it was assigned by comparing the DNA to germline. CDR1 and CDR2 from the germline V gene are GITISATS and ISYDGTV (reference sequence). This CDR3 comprises 17 residues.